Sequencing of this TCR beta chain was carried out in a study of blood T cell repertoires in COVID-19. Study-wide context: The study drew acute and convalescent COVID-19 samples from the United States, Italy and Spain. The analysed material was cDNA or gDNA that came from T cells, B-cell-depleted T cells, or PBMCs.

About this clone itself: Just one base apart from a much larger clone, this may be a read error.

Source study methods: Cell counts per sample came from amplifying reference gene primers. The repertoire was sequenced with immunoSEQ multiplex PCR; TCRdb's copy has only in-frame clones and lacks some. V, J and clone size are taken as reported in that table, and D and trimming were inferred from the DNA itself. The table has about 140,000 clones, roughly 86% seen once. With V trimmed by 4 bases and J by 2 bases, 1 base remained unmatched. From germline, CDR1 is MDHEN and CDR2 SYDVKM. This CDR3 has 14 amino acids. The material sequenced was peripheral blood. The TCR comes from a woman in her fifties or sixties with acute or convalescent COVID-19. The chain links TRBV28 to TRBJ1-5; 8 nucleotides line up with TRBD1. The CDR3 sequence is CASSSGQGNQPQHF. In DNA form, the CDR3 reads TGTGCCAGCAGTTCGGGACAGGGCAATCAGCCCCAGCATTTT.